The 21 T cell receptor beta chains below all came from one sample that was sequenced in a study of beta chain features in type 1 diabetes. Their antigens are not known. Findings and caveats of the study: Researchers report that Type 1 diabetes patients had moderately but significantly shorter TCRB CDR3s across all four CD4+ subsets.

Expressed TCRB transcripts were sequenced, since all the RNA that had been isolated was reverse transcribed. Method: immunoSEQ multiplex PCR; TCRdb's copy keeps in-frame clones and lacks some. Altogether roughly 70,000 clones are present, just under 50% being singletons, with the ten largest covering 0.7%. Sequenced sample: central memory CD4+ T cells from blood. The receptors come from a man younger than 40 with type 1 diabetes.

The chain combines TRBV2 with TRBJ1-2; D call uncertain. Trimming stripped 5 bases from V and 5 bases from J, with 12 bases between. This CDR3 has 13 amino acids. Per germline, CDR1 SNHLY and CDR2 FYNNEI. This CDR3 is CASSPGPGYGYTF. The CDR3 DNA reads TGTGCCAGCAGTCCCGGCCCGGGGTATGGCTACACCTTC.

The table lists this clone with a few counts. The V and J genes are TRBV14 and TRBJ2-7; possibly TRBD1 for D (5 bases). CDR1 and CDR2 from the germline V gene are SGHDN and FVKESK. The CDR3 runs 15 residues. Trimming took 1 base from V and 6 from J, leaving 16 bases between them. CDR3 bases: TGTGCCAGCAGCCAAGGACTGGCCAGGGAAAGCGAGCAGTACTTC. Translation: CASSQGLARESEQYF. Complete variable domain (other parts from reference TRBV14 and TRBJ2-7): EAGVTQFPSHSVIEKGQTVTLRCDPISGHDNLYWYRRVMGKEIKFLLHFVKESKQDESGMPNNRFLAERTGGTYSTLKVQPAELEDSGVYFCASSQGLARESEQYFGPGTRLTVT.

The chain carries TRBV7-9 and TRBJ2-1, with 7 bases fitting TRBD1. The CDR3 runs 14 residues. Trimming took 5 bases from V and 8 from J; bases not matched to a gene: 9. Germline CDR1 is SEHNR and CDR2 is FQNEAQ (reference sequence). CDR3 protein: CASSPRQGIDEQFF. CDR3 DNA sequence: TGTGCCAGCAGCCCCCGACAGGGTATAGATGAGCAGTTCTTC.

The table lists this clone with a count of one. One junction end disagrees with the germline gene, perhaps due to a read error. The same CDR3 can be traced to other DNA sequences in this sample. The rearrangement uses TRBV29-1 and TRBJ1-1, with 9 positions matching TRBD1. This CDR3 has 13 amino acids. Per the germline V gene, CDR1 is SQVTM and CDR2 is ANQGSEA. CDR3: CSVDRGMNTEAFF. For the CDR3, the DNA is TGTAGCGTTGACAGGGGGATGAACACTGAAGCTTTCTTT.

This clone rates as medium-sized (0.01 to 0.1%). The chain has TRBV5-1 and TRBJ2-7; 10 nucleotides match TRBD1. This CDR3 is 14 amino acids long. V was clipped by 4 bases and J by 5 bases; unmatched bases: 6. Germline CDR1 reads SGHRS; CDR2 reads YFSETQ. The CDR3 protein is CASSRTGGTHEQYF. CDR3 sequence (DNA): TGCGCCAGCAGCAGGACAGGGGGTACCCACGAGCAGTACTTC. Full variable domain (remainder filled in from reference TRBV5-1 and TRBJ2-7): KAGVTQTPRYLIKTRGQQVTLSCSPISGHRSVSWYQQTPGQGLQFLFEYFSETQRNKGNFPGRFSGRQFSNSRSEMNVSTLELGDSALYLCASSRTGGTHEQYFGPGTRLTVT.

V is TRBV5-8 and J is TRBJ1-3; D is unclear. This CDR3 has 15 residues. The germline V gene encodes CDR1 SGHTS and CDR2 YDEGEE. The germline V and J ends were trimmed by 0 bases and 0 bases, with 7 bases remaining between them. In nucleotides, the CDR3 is TGTGCCAGCAGCTTGGGACTTGTCTCTGGAAACACCATATATTTT. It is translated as CASSLGLVSGNTIYF.

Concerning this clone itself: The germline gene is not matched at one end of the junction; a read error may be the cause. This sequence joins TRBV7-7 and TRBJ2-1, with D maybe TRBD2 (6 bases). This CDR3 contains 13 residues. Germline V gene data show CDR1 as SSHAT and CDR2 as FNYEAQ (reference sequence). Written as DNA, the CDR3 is TGTGCTAGCAGCCCCGACACCGGGAGTGAGCAGTTCTTC. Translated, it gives CASSPDTGSEQFF.

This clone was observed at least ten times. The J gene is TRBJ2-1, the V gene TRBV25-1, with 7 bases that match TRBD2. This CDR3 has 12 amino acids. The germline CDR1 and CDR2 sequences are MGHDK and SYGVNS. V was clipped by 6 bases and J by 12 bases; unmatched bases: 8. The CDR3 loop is CASRSQRDGQFF. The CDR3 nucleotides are TGTGCCAGCAGAAGCCAGCGGGATGGGCAGTTCTTC.

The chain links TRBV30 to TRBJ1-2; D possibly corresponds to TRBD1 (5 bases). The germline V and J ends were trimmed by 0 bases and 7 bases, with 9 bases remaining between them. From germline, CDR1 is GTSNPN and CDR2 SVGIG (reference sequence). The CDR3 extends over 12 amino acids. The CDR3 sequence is CAWSVTGGGYTF. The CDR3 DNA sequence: TGTGCCTGGAGTGTCACCGGGGGTGGCTACACCTTC.

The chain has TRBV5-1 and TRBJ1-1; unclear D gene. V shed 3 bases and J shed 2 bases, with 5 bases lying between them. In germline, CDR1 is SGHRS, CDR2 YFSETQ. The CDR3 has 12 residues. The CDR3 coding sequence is TGCGCCAGCAGCTCCTCTAACACTGAAGCTTTCTTT. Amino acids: CASSSSNTEAFF. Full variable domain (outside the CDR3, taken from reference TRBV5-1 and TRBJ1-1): KAGVTQTPRYLIKTRGQQVTLSCSPISGHRSVSWYQQTPGQGLQFLFEYFSETQRNKGNFPGRFSGRQFSNSRSEMNVSTLELGDSALYLCASSSSNTEAFFGQGTRLTVV.

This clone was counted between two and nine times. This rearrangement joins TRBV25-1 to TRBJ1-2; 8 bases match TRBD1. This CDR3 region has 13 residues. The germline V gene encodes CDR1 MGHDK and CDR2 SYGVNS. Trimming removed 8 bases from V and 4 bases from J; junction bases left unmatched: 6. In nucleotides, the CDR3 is TGTGCCAGCGGAGGACAGGGCCCCTATGGCTACACCTTC. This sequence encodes CASGGQGPYGYTF.

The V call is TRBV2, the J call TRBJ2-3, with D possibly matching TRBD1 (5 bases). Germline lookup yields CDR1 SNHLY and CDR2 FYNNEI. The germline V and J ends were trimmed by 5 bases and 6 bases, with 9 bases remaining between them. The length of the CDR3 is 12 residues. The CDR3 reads CASSKTADTQYF. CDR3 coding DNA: TGTGCCAGCAGTAAGACAGCCGATACGCAGTATTTT.

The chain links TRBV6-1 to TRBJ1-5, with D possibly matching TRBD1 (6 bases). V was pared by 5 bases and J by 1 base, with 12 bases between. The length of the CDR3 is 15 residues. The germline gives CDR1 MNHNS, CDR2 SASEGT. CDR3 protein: CASSKNRESNQPQHF. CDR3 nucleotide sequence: TGTGCCAGCAGTAAGAACAGGGAGAGCAATCAGCCCCAGCATTTT.

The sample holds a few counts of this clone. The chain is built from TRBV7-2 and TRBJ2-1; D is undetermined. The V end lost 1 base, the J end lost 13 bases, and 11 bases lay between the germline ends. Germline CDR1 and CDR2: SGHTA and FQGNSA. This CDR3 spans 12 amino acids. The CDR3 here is CASSLDRVEQFF. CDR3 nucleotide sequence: TGTGCCAGCAGCTTAGACCGAGTAGAACAGTTCTTC. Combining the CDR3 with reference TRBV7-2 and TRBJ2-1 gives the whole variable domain GAGVSQSPSNKVTEKGKDVELRCDPISGHTALYWYRQSLGQGLEFLIYFQGNSAPDKSGLPSDRFSAERTGGSVSTLTIQRTQQEDSAVYLCASSLDRVEQFFGPGTRLTVL.

The CDR3 region has the DNA TGTGCCAGCAGTGAAAAACCCCTTCCAAAATTGGTAGGGGAATCCTACGAGCAGTACTTC. Protein sequence: CASSEKPLPKLVGESYEQYF. J is TRBJ2-5 and V is TRBV6-1; maybe TRBD1 (5 bases). Gene TRBJ2-7 matches the end of the DNA better, so the J call may be wrong. The CDR3 is made up of 20 amino acids. Germline CDR1 is MNHNS and CDR2 is SASEGT.

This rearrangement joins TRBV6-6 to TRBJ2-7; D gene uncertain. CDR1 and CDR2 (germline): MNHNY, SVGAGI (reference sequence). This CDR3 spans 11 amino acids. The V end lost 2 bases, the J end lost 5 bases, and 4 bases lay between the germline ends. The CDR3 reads CASSYVDEQYF. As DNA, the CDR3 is TGTGCCAGCAGTTACGTCGACGAGCAGTACTTC.

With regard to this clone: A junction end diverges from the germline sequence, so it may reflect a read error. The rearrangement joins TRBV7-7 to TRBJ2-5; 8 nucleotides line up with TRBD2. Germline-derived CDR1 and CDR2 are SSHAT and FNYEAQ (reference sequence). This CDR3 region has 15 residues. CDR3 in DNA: TGTGCTAGCAGCTTCGGGGGGGCTATCGGAGAGACCCAGTACTTC. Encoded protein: CASSFGGAIGETQYF. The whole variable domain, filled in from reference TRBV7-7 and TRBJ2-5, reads GAGVSQSPRYKVTKRGQDVTLRCDPISSHATLYWYQQALGQGPEFLTYFNYEAQPDKSGLPSDRFSAERPEGSISTLTIQRTEQRDSAMYRCASSFGGAIGETQYFGPGTRLLVL.

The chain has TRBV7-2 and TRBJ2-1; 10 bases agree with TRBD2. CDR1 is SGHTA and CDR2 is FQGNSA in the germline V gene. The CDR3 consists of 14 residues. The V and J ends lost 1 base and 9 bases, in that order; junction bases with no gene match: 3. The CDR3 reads CASSLVAGGGEQFF. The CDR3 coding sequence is TGTGCCAGCAGCTTAGTAGCGGGAGGCGGTGAGCAGTTCTTC.

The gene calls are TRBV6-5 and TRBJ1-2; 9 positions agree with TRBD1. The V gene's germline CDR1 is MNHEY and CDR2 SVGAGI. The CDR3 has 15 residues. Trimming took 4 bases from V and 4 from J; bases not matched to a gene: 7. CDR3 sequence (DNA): TGTGCCAGCAGTTCTCGGACAGGGGCCTTCTATGGCTACACCTTC. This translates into CASSSRTGAFYGYTF.

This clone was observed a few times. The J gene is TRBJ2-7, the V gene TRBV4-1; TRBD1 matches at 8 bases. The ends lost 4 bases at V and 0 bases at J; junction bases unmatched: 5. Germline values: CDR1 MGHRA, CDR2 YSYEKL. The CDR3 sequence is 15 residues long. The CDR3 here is CASSLGQGISYEQYF. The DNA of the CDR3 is TGCGCCAGCAGCCTCGGACAGGGTATCTCCTACGAGCAGTACTTC.

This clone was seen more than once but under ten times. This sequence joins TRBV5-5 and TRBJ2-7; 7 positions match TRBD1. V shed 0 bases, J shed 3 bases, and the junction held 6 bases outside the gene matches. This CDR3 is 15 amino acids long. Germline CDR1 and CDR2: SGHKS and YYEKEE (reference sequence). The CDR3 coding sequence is TGTGCCAGCAGCTTGGAGGGACAGTCATACTACGAGCAGTACTTC. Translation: CASSLEGQSYYEQYF.